This entry lists 25 T cell receptor beta chains sequenced from one sample in a study of blood T cell repertoires in COVID-19. Measured with immunoSEQ multiplex PCR; TCRdb has only the in-frame clones, and not every one. Altogether over 50,000 clones are present, 88% being singletons, with the ten largest covering 3.5%. The sequenced material came from peripheral blood. These receptors came from a man in his fifties or sixties with active COVID-19.

The rearrangement uses TRBV18 and TRBJ2-5; 7 nucleotides match TRBD2. Germline V gene data show CDR1 as KGHSH and CDR2 as LQKENI. This CDR3 spans 17 amino acids. V shed 0 bases, J shed 2 bases, and the junction held 9 bases outside the gene matches. CDR3 loop: CASSPPNLLATQETQYF. The CDR3 nucleotides are TGTGCCAGCTCACCACCAAATTTACTAGCGACTCAAGAGACCCAGTACTTC.

This rearrangement joins TRBV30 to TRBJ2-2; unclear D gene. V was cut by 1 base and J by 0 bases, with 6 bases left in between. Looked up from germline, CDR1 is GTSNPN and CDR2 is SVGIG (reference sequence). This CDR3 comprises 14 residues. The CDR3 nucleotides are TGTGCCTGGAGTGGTACAGCGAACACCGGGGAGCTGTTTTTT. Its protein is CAWSGTANTGELFF.

The CDR3: CSVLGTGVYTF. The CDR3, as DNA: TGCAGCGTCTTAGGGACAGGGGTGTACACCTTC. V usage is TRBV29-1 and J usage is TRBJ1-2; 10 bases line up with TRBD1. J was trimmed by 11 bases and V by 6 bases; bases with no gene match: 6. CDR1 SQVTM and CDR2 ANQGSEA come from the germline V gene. The CDR3 totals 11 residues. The whole variable domain, filled in from reference TRBV29-1 and TRBJ1-2, reads SAVISQKPSRDICQRGTSLTIQCQVDSQVTMMFWYRQQPGQSLTLIATANQGSEATYESGFVIDKFPISRPNLTFSTLTVSNMSPEDSSIYLCSVLGTGVYTFGSGTRLTVV.

V and J are TRBV4-2 and TRBJ2-1; possible D gene TRBD2, 6 bases. The germline V gene encodes CDR1 LGHNA and CDR2 YNFKEQ. V dropped 2 bases and J dropped 1 base, with 9 bases sitting between them. The CDR3 sequence is 15 residues long. The CDR3 DNA reads TGTGCCAGCAGCCAACGGGACTCTTCCTACAATGAGCAGTTCTTC. Protein sequence: CASSQRDSSYNEQFF.

V is TRBV19 and J is TRBJ1-6; TRBD1 matches at 9 bases. Germline V gene sequence: CDR1 LNHDA, CDR2 SQIVND (reference sequence). The CDR3 extends over 15 amino acids. Losses at the gene ends were 5 bases for V and 5 bases for J; bases not matched to a gene: 4. CDR3 bases: TGTGCCAGTAGTGCCCGGGACAGGGATAATTCACCCCTCCACTTT. It is translated as CASSARDRDNSPLHF. Drawing the rest from reference TRBV19 and TRBJ1-6, the complete variable domain is DGGITQSPKYLFRKEGQNVTLSCEQNLNHDAMYWYRQDPGQGLRLIYYSQIVNDFQKGDIAEGYSVSREKKESFPLTVTSAQKNPTAFYLCASSARDRDNSPLHFGNGTRLTVT.

The J gene is TRBJ1-1, the V gene TRBV5-4, with 7 positions matching TRBD1. The V gene end was trimmed by 4 bases and the J gene end by 5 bases; junction bases not matched to a gene: 11. The CDR3 covers 15 residues. Per the germline V gene, CDR1 is SGHNT and CDR2 is YYREEE (reference sequence). The CDR3 loop reads CASSQGQLKGTEAFF. CDR3 bases: TGTGCCAGCAGCCAGGGACAGCTAAAGGGTACTGAAGCTTTCTTT.

The rearrangement uses TRBV12-3 or TRBV12-4 and TRBJ1-4, with D unclear. Trimming took off 6 bases at V and 5 bases at J, with 7 bases between the two ends. The CDR3 covers 12 residues. CDR3 bases: TGTGCCAGCAGGGTAGCAAATGAAAAACTGTTTTTT. Translated: CASRVANEKLFF.

The rearrangement links TRBV7-8 to TRBJ1-5; maybe TRBD1 (6 bases). Germline assignment: CDR1 SGHVS and CDR2 FQNEAQ. This CDR3 is 18 amino acids long. V was shortened by 5 bases and J by 4 bases, with 24 bases between the two germline ends. The CDR3 here is CASSKGEGLSNPNQPQHF. In DNA form, the CDR3 reads TGTGCCAGCAGCAAGGGGGAGGGCCTGTCAAACCCGAATCAGCCCCAGCATTTT.

V is TRBV7-2 and J is TRBJ1-1; 8 bases match TRBD1. CDR1 SGHTA and CDR2 FQGNSA come from the germline V gene. There are 15 residues in the CDR3. V was pared by 6 bases and J by 5 bases, with 11 bases of the junction left unmatched. The CDR3 sequence: CASRPRQGLVTEAFF. The CDR3 DNA sequence: TGTGCCAGCAGGCCAAGACAGGGGTTAGTGACTGAAGCTTTCTTT. Full variable domain (rest looked up from reference TRBV7-2 and TRBJ1-1): GAGVSQSPSNKVTEKGKDVELRCDPISGHTALYWYRQSLGQGLEFLIYFQGNSAPDKSGLPSDRFSAERTGGSVSTLTIQRTQQEDSAVYLCASRPRQGLVTEAFFGQGTRLTVV.

V is TRBV7-9 and J is TRBJ1-1; perhaps TRBD1 as D (6 bases). CDR3 length equals 18 residues. The V and J ends lost 2 bases and 1 base respectively, with 20 bases between them. Germline lookup yields CDR1 SEHNR and CDR2 FQNEAQ (reference sequence). The CDR3 DNA is TGTGCCAGCAGCTTACCTAGAGAATGGACAGATAAGAACACTGAAGCTTTCTTT. Its protein product is CASSLPREWTDKNTEAFF.

The chain joins TRBV25-1 to TRBJ1-4; a weak D match, TRBD1 (5 bases). The V gene's germline CDR1 is MGHDK and CDR2 SYGVNS. V shed 6 bases and J shed 4 bases, with 15 bases lying between them. The CDR3 totals 15 residues. The CDR3 region is CASRAWTQDNEKLFF. CDR3 sequence (DNA): TGTGCCAGCAGGGCCTGGACACAGGATAATGAAAAACTGTTTTTT.

The chain links TRBV30 to TRBJ1-3, with a tentative D call TRBD1 (5 bases). The CDR3 loop spans 12 amino acids. Germline-derived CDR1 and CDR2 are GTSNPN and SVGIG (reference sequence). With 8 bases removed from V and 0 bases from J, the gap between germline ends came to 8 bases. CDR3 coding DNA: TGTGCCGAAAGGGGCTCTGGAAACACCATATATTTT. Protein: CAERGSGNTIYF.

A single count supports this clone. The rearrangement links TRBV7-8 to TRBJ1-5; D uncertain. This CDR3 contains 13 residues. Germline V CDR1 and CDR2: SGHVS, FQNEAQ. V gave up 5 bases and J gave up 5 bases, with 10 bases separating them. The CDR3 DNA follows: TGTGCCAGCAGCCAGGACGGGGATCAGCCCCAGCATTTT. It translates to CASSQDGDQPQHF. The full variable domain, rest sourced from reference TRBV7-8 and TRBJ1-5, is GAGVSQSPRYKVAKRGQDVALRCDPISGHVSLFWYQQALGQGPEFLTYFQNEAQLDKSGLPSDRFFAERPEGSVSTLKIQRTQQEDSAVYLCASSQDGDQPQHFGDGTRLSIL.

The chain links TRBV5-1 to TRBJ1-4, with D unresolved. Trimming pared 5 bases from V and 0 bases from J, leaving 11 bases between. The CDR3 is 15 residues long. In germline, CDR1 is SGHRS, CDR2 YFSETQ. CDR3 sequence: CASSEGYATNEKLFF. The CDR3 region has the DNA TGCGCCAGCAGTGAGGGATATGCAACTAATGAAAAACTGTTTTTT.

The chain carries TRBV6-5 and TRBJ2-2, with 8 bases fitting TRBD2. The germline V gene has CDR1 MNHEY and CDR2 SVGAGI. The ends lost 10 bases at V and 3 bases at J; junction bases unmatched: 4. The CDR3 length is 13 residues. CDR3 amino acids: CATIAGYTGELFF. The CDR3 DNA sequence: TGTGCCACCATAGCGGGGTACACCGGGGAGCTGTTTTTT.

The CDR3 nucleotides are TGCGCCAGCAGGCCTGCGGGGGGCGTCACAGATACGCAGTATTTT. Its protein product is CASRPAGGVTDTQYF. The gene calls are TRBV5-1 and TRBJ2-3, with TRBD2 matching over 8 bases. The CDR3 totals 15 residues. With 5 bases clipped from V and 2 bases from J, the junction kept 7 bases outside the gene matches. CDR1 SGHRS and CDR2 YFSETQ come from the germline V gene.

The table lists this clone with a count of one. The chain couples TRBV6-4 to TRBJ2-5; D call uncertain. The length of the CDR3 is 14 residues. V lost 7 bases and J lost 1, with 13 bases in between. CDR1 and CDR2 from the germline V gene are MRHNA and SNTAGT. The CDR3 loop is CASTERHLQETQYF. Here the CDR3 DNA reads TGTGCCAGCACCGAGAGACACCTCCAAGAGACCCAGTACTTC.

This chain joins TRBV10-3 and TRBJ2-3; 8 positions match TRBD1. This CDR3 comprises 16 residues. Germline V gene lookup returns CDR1 ENHRY and CDR2 SYGVKD. Trimming at V came to 0 bases and at J to 5 bases, leaving 7 bases not matched to a gene. The CDR3: CAISESQGAPVDTQYF. Here the CDR3 DNA reads TGTGCCATCAGTGAGTCCCAGGGGGCGCCCGTAGATACGCAGTATTTT.

J is TRBJ2-6 and V is TRBV7-3; D remains unclear. Trimming stripped 8 bases from V and 2 bases from J, with 4 bases between. CDR1 and CDR2 (germline): SGHTA, FQGTGA. The CDR3 consists of 12 residues. For the CDR3, the DNA is TGTGCCAGCCGTACTGGGGCCAACGTCCTGACTTTC. Its translation: CASRTGANVLTF. Full variable domain (rest looked up from reference TRBV7-3 and TRBJ2-6): GAGVSQTPSNKVTEKGKYVELRCDPISGHTALYWYRQSLGQGPEFLIYFQGTGAADDSGLPNDRFFAVRPEGSVSTLKIQRTERGDSAVYLCASRTGANVLTFGAGSRLTVL.

The chain is built from TRBV21-1 and TRBJ2-3; TRBD1, the table's D call, was not compared with the DNA. TRBV21-1 is recorded as a pseudogene. The CDR3 length is 18 residues. CDR3 coding DNA: TGTGCCAGCAGCAAAGCCCCAAGTACCAGGGGGCCGGGGGATACGCAGTATTTT. Protein sequence: CASSKAPSTRGPGDTQYF.

The chain has TRBV11-2 and TRBJ2-2; 7 bases line up with TRBD2. Germline lookup yields CDR1 SGHAT and CDR2 FQNNGV. The CDR3 has 16 amino acids. V gave up 4 bases and J gave up 4 bases; unmatched junction bases: 9. Written as DNA, the CDR3 is TGTGCCAGCAGCTCCCTCCGGGGGGTAACCACCGGGGAGCTGTTTTTT. Its translation: CASSSLRGVTTGELFF.

This chain's CDR3 is CASGVMNTEAFF. The CDR3 nucleotides read TGTGCCAGCGGAGTTATGAACACTGAAGCTTTCTTT. This chain connects TRBV11-2 to TRBJ1-1; unclear D gene. This CDR3 spans 12 amino acids. V shed 8 bases and J shed 0 bases, with 7 bases lying between them. Germline loops: CDR1 SGHAT, CDR2 FQNNGV.

The chain uses TRBV7-8 and TRBJ1-4, with D perhaps matching TRBD1 (5 bases). The germline V and J ends were trimmed by 0 bases and 10 bases, with 9 bases remaining between them. Per germline, CDR1 SGHVS and CDR2 FQNEAQ. The CDR3 is made up of 13 amino acids. DNA for the CDR3: TGTGCCAGCAGCTTAGCGTTGGGGGGAAAACTGTTTTTT. Translation: CASSLALGGKLFF.

The rearrangement links TRBV5-5 to TRBJ2-7; D uncertain. Germline V gene data show CDR1 as SGHKS and CDR2 as YYEKEE (reference sequence). There are 12 residues in the CDR3. Trimming left V 4 bases short and J 2 bases short, with 7 bases between. CDR3 in DNA: TGTGCCAGCAGCCCTTTTCCCTACGAGCAGTACTTC. It codes for CASSPFPYEQYF.

This sequence joins TRBV3-1 (or the pseudogene TRBV3-2) and TRBJ1-6; possibly TRBD1 for D (5 bases). Trimming shortened V by 0 bases and J by 9 bases, and 12 bases separated the two germline ends. The germline V gene has CDR1 LGHDT and CDR2 YNNKEL (reference sequence). This CDR3 comprises 15 residues. In nucleotides, the CDR3 is TGTGCCAGCAGCCAAGATGTCGGGGGTGGTTCACCCCTCCACTTT. The encoded protein is CASSQDVGGGSPLHF.